This T cell receptor (beta chain) is drawn from a study of molecular identifiers for immune sequencing clone quantification. Study-wide findings and caveats: A single cell's spiked Jurkat TCR RNA was reportedly detectable among roughly 920,000 naive cells.

From about 21,000 to 970,000 sorted cells, naive CD8 libraries were generated with 10%, 30% or 50% RNA. The use of previously described methods and listed TCR primers produced the bulk TCR libraries. Via MiXCR, TCRdb re-called the PCR reads, giving one row per CDR3 protein. The sample contains about 640,000 distinct CDR3 sequences, 15% to 20% of which appear only once. Notes on this clonotype: Antigen specificity is unknown. A much larger clone sits a single nucleotide away, making a read error possible.

This CDR3 contains 16 residues. Looked up from germline, CDR1 is SGHAT and CDR2 is FQNNGV. Trimming cost V 6 bases and J 0 bases, with 15 bases left between them. V gene TRBV11-2 combines with J gene TRBJ2-1; D is uncertain. The receptor was derived from a human donor in good health. Some libraries in this study had Jurkat cell RNA spiked in. Sequencing was performed on naive CD8+ T cells from blood, with Jurkat cell RNA spiked in. Subset indicated: FACS-sorted CD8+CD4-CCR7+CD45RA+ naive T cells. In DNA form, the CDR3 reads TGTGCCAGCAGTCGACACGACCCCAGCTCCTACAATGAGCAGTTCTTC. Its protein product is CASSRHDPSSYNEQFF.